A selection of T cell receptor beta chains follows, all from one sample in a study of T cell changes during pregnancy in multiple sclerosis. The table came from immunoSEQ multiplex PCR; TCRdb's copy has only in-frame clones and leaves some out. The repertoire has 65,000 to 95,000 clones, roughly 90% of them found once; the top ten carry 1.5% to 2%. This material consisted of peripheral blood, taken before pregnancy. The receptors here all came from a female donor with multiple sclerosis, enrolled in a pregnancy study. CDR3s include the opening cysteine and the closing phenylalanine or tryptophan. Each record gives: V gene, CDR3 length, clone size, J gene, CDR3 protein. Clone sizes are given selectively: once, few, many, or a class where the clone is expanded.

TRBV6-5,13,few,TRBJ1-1,CASSPLGSTEAFF
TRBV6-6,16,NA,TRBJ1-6,CASSFDRGISNSPLHF
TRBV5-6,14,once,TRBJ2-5,CASSLPGGGETQYF
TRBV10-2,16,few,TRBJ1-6,CASSDGVTGGNSPLHF
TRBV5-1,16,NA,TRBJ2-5,CASSTGTSGGSETQYF
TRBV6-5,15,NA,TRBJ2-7,CASSYSESGDYEQYF
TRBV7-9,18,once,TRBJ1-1,CASSLIGWSGVLNTEAFF
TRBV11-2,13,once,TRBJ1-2,CASSLGQFYGYTF
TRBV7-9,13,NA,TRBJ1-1,CASSLAGFGEAFF
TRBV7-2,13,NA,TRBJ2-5,CASGDRARETQYF
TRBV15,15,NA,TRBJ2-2,CATSREVGGAGELFF
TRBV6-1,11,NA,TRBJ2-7,CASGQTYEQYF
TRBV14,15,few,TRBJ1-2,CASSQDWGQGYGYTF
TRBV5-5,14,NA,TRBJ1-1,CASSWSGTGGFAFF
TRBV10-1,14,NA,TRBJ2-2,CASSDAGGTGELFF
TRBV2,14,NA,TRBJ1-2,CASSGDRANYGYTF
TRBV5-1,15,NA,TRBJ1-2,CASSLGSTRSYGYTF
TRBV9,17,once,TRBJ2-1,CASSVAPSGGGYNEQFF
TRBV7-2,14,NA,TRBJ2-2,CASSLRGGTGELFF
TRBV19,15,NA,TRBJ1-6,CASSKTGSYNSPLHF
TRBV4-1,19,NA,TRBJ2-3,CASSQLELWGALGTDTQYF
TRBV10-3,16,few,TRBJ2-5,CAIRARVGGAQETQYF
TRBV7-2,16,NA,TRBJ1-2,CASSFHGGQGIYGYTF
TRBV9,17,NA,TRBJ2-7,CASSVGGAGDSFVEQYF
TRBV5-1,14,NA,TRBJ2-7,CASSVDRGPYEQYF
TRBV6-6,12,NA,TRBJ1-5,CASDRDNQPQHF
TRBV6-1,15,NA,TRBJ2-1,CASTPQGFSYNEQFF
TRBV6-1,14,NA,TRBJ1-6,CASRPPGLGSPLHF
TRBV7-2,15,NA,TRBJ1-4,CASSLIRGEGEKLFF
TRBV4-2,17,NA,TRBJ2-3,CASSQPASGGDTDTQYF
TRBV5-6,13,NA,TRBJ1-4,CASSGDSREKLFF
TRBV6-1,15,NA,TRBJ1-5,CASSGRVPSNQPQHF
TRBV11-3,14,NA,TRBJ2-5,CASSLGGGSKTQYF
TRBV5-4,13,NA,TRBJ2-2,CASSLGLAGELFF
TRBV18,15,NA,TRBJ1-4,CASPASTGTNEKLFF
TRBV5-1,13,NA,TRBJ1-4,CASRRGPNEKLFF
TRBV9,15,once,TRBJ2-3,CASSPPGSGRNTQYF
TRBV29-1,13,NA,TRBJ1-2,CSVDDRGSYGYTF
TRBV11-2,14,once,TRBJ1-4,CASGTGGANEKLFF
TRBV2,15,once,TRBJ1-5,CASSDERGHGQPQHF
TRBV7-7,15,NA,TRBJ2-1,CASSLDRGSYNEQFF
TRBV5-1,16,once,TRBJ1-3,CASSPDITASGNTIYF
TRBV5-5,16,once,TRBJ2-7,CASSFRGESRSYEQYF
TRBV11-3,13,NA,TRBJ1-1,CASSHGGYTEAFF
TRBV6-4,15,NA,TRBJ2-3,CASSDSRGGTDTQYF
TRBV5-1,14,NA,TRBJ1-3,CASSTEGTGNTIYF
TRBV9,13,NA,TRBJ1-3,CASTHGSGNTIYF